A single sample gave rise to the 23 T cell receptor beta chains below, sequenced in a study of cytomegalovirus exposure and HLA in healthy donors. 13 Jbeta primers and 60 Vbeta primers were used for the PCR. Generated by immunoSEQ multiplex PCR, the TCRdb table keeps only in-frame clones and is missing some. Of fewer than 150,000 clones detected, 82% appear once; the ten largest clones hold around 2.4%. Sequenced sample: PBMCs. The origin of the receptors is a male donor in good health and CMV-seronegative.

The CDR3 nucleotides are TGTGCCAGCAGATCAGGGGGCGCCGTCTACGAGCAGTACTTC. Its protein product is CASRSGGAVYEQYF. The chain has TRBV27 and TRBJ2-7, with 8 bases identical to TRBD1. The CDR3 consists of 14 residues. The junction had 7 bases not matched to a gene; V was cut back by 6 bases and J by 3 bases. Germline V gives CDR1 MNHEY, CDR2 SMNVEV (reference sequence).

This clone was seen a single time. In DNA, the CDR3 is TGTGCCAGTAGTTATACTAGCGGGGCCTACGAGCAGTACTTC. It encodes CASSYTSGAYEQYF. The chain joins TRBV19 to TRBJ2-7, with 10 bases that match TRBD2. The CDR3 length is 14 residues. Germline V CDR1 and CDR2: LNHDA, SQIVND (reference sequence). Trimming removed 5 bases from V and 2 bases from J; junction bases left unmatched: 3.

The V gene is TRBV6-1, the J gene TRBJ2-2; D is ambiguous. V was trimmed by 0 bases and J by 3 bases, leaving 11 bases between them. The CDR3 has 16 residues. Germline CDR1 and CDR2: MNHNS and SASEGT. The CDR3 region is CASSEALRSHTGELFF. The CDR3 bases are TGTGCCAGCAGTGAAGCGCTTCGGTCCCACACCGGGGAGCTGTTTTTT.

For the CDR3, the DNA is TGTGCTAGTGTTTCGGACTTTGAGCAGTTCTTC. The encoded protein is CASVSDFEQFF. The V and J genes are TRBV12-5 and TRBJ2-1, with D maybe TRBD2 (5 bases). CDR1 is LGHNT and CDR2 is FRNRAP in the germline V gene. CDR3 size: 11 residues. Trimming removed 7 bases from V and 9 bases from J, with 10 bases in between.

A few counts support this clone. This chain uses TRBV4-1 with TRBJ1-3; 7 bases line up with TRBD1. CDR3 size: 20 residues. Germline V gene data show CDR1 as MGHRA and CDR2 as YSYEKL. Trimming cost V 2 bases and J 5 bases; bases outside gene matches: 21. The CDR3 sequence is CASSQYRILTGTEGRNTIYF. The CDR3 nucleotides are TGCGCCAGCAGCCAATACCGAATACTAACCGGGACAGAGGGTAGAAACACCATATATTTT.

V usage is TRBV5-1 and J usage is TRBJ2-3; TRBD2 agrees at 7 bases. Germline CDR1 and CDR2: SGHRS and YFSETQ. The V gene end was trimmed by 2 bases and the J gene end by 6 bases; junction bases not matched to a gene: 3. The CDR3 spans 13 residues. CDR3 sequence: CASSFGGMDTQYF. The CDR3 DNA reads TGCGCCAGCAGCTTCGGGGGGATGGATACGCAGTATTTT.

The chain recombines TRBV7-9 with TRBJ2-3; 7 bases agree with TRBD2. V lost 3 bases and J lost 5; bases outside the gene matches: 11. Looked up from germline, CDR1 is SEHNR and CDR2 is FQNEAQ (reference sequence). The CDR3 has 16 residues. The CDR3 is CASSFVLREFGDTQYF. CDR3 DNA: TGTGCCAGCAGCTTTGTATTGCGGGAGTTTGGAGATACGCAGTATTTT.

This chain links TRBV27 with TRBJ2-7; the match to TRBD2 covers 7 bases. The CDR3 is made up of 18 amino acids. Trimming took 2 bases from V and 0 from J; bases not matched to a gene: 13. Germline loops: CDR1 MNHEY, CDR2 SMNVEV (reference sequence). CDR3 protein: CASSLVSPTSLFSYEQYF. The CDR3 DNA is TGTGCCAGCAGTTTAGTGTCCCCGACTAGCCTTTTCTCCTACGAGCAGTACTTC.

The J gene is TRBJ1-2, the V gene TRBV10-3; 9 bases match TRBD1. The CDR3 totals 19 residues. V lost 3 bases and J lost 4; bases outside the gene matches: 18. Germline CDR1 and CDR2: ENHRY and SYGVKD. The CDR3 is CAISDPNLADRGWGYGYTF. CDR3 sequence (DNA): TGTGCCATCAGTGATCCGAACCTAGCGGACAGGGGATGGGGCTATGGCTACACCTTC.

This clone was recorded a few times. The rearrangement joins TRBV18 to TRBJ2-7; perhaps TRBD2 as D (5 bases). Germline-derived CDR1 and CDR2 are KGHSH and LQKENI. The CDR3 consists of 18 residues. V gave up 3 bases and J gave up 0 bases, with 21 bases separating them. CDR3 loop: CASSPYRGGSGSSYEQYF. In DNA form, the CDR3 reads TGTGCCAGCTCACCGTATCGCGGCGGATCTGGGAGCTCCTACGAGCAGTACTTC.

The chain uses TRBV18 and TRBJ2-7; 7 bases fit TRBD2. Germline lookup yields CDR1 KGHSH and CDR2 LQKENI. The CDR3 sequence is 12 residues long. Trimming removed 1 base from V and 7 bases from J; junction bases left unmatched: 1. CDR3: CASSPLGGEQYF. DNA for the CDR3: TGTGCCAGCTCACCACTCGGGGGGGAGCAGTACTTC.

The chain couples TRBV4-3 to TRBJ2-1, with a weak D call TRBD2 (5 bases). The CDR3 is made up of 16 amino acids. CDR1 and CDR2 from the germline V gene are LGHNA and YSLEER. V shed 4 bases and J shed 8 bases, with 21 bases lying between them. The CDR3 spells CASSPYRRQEGDEQFF. CDR3 nucleotides: TGCGCCAGCAGCCCCTACCGGAGGCAGGAAGGAGATGAGCAGTTCTTC.

This clone was observed a handful of times. The chain has TRBV21-1 and TRBJ2-7; the table's D call, TRBD2, has no DNA check behind it. TRBV21-1 is a documented pseudogene. CDR3 length: 13 amino acids. The CDR3 spells CATPYGVPYEQYF. The CDR3 DNA reads TGTGCCACCCCATACGGAGTTCCCTACGAGCAGTACTTC.

The V gene is TRBV2, the J gene TRBJ2-1; D is perhaps TRBD2 (5 bases). The ends were cut back, 6 bases at V and 1 base at J, with 16 bases in the middle. There are 16 residues in the CDR3. Germline CDR1 is SNHLY and CDR2 is FYNNEI. DNA of the CDR3: TGTGCCAGCAGGGCCTGGACTTACTTATCCTACAATGAGCAGTTCTTC. Amino acids: CASRAWTYLSYNEQFF. Drawing the rest from reference TRBV2 and TRBJ2-1, the complete variable domain is EPEVTQTPSHQVTQMGQEVILRCVPISNHLYFYWYRQILGQKVEFLVSFYNNEISEKSEIFDDQFSVERPDGSNFTLKIRSTKLEDSAMYFCASRAWTYLSYNEQFFGPGTRLTVL.

This chain uses TRBV15 with TRBJ2-4, with TRBD2 as a possible D gene (5 bases). Per germline, CDR1 LNHNV and CDR2 YYDKDF (reference sequence). This CDR3 comprises 15 residues. Trimming took 0 bases from V and 6 from J, leaving 12 bases between them. CDR3 amino acids: CATSRDRGNINIQYF. DNA for the CDR3: TGTGCCACCAGCAGAGATAGAGGGAATATAAACATTCAGTACTTC.

The chain combines TRBV11-3 with TRBJ2-3; 11 positions agree with TRBD2. Germline assignment: CDR1 SGHNT and CDR2 YENEEA. V shed 3 bases and J 3 bases; nucleotides not matched to a gene: 2. The CDR3 extends over 15 amino acids. This chain's CDR3 is CASSFRTSGTDTQYF. CDR3 nucleotides: TGTGCCAGCAGCTTCAGGACTAGCGGGACAGATACGCAGTATTTT.

The chain links TRBV4-1 to TRBJ2-1; 9 nucleotides agree with TRBD2. V was clipped by 0 bases and J by 3 bases; unmatched bases: 3. The V gene's germline CDR1 is MGHRA and CDR2 YSYEKL. The CDR3 covers 16 residues. This CDR3 reads CASSQDGREGYNEQFF. The CDR3 DNA follows: TGCGCCAGCAGCCAAGACGGGCGGGAGGGCTACAATGAGCAGTTCTTC.

This chain links TRBV7-9 with TRBJ2-7; D may be TRBD2 (5 bases). Germline V gene sequence: CDR1 SEHNR, CDR2 FQNEAQ (reference sequence). With 5 bases removed from V and 1 base from J, the gap between germline ends came to 27 bases. The CDR3 is 19 residues long. The CDR3 DNA sequence: TGTGCCAGCAGCCCCCGGCCACTAGACCGCGGATTGAGATCCTACGAGCAGTACTTC. Its translation: CASSPRPLDRGLRSYEQYF. Full variable domain (remainder filled in from reference TRBV7-9 and TRBJ2-7): DTGVSQNPRHKITKRGQNVTFRCDPISEHNRLYWYRQTLGQGPEFLTYFQNEAQLEKSRLLSDRFSAERPKGSFSTLEIQRTEQGDSAMYLCASSPRPLDRGLRSYEQYFGPGTRLTVT.

The V and J genes are TRBV11-2 and TRBJ2-1; D is ambiguous. Germline CDR1 and CDR2: SGHAT and FQNNGV. CDR3 length: 11 amino acids. Trimming stripped 7 bases from V and 3 bases from J, with 4 bases between. Written as DNA, the CDR3 is TGTGCCAGCAACAGCTACAATGAGCAGTTCTTC. It is translated as CASNSYNEQFF. Together with reference TRBV11-2 and TRBJ2-1, the CDR3 gives the full variable domain: EAGVAQSPRYKIIEKRQSVAFWCNPISGHATLYWYQQILGQGPKLLIQFQNNGVVDDSQLPKDRFSAERLKGVDSTLKIQPAKLEDSAVYLCASNSYNEQFFGPGTRLTVL.

The chain is built from TRBV6-5 and TRBJ2-5, with unresolved D. With 5 bases removed from V and 0 bases from J, the gap between germline ends came to 7 bases. The CDR3 consists of 13 residues. From germline, CDR1 is MNHEY and CDR2 SVGAGI. The CDR3 DNA reads TGTGCCAGCAGTCTAACTCACCAAGAGACCCAGTACTTC. Its translation is CASSLTHQETQYF.

The chain carries TRBV4-3 and TRBJ2-5; the D gene is possibly TRBD2 (5 bases). The assigned J gene may be wrong: the sequence end matches TRBJ2-7 better. Germline V CDR1 and CDR2: LGHNA, YSLEER. CDR3 size: 14 residues. In DNA, the CDR3 is TGCGCCAGCAGCCAAGATCAGGAGGCACGCGAGCAGTACTTC. Its protein is CASSQDQEAREQYF.

The chain recombines TRBV7-6 with TRBJ2-5; D unclear. Germline CDR1 SGHVS, CDR2 FNYEAQ. CDR3 length equals 13 residues. V lost 5 bases, J lost 6 bases, and 13 bases lay in between. As DNA, the CDR3 is TGTGCCAGCAGCCCACCAGGTTTAAAGACCCAGTACTTC. Translating it yields CASSPPGLKTQYF.

This chain uses TRBV5-1 with TRBJ1-1; D gene ambiguous. This CDR3 spans 14 amino acids. V was trimmed by 1 base and J by 6 bases, leaving 13 bases between them. CDR1 and CDR2 from the germline V gene are SGHRS and YFSETQ. The CDR3 coding sequence is TGCGCCAGCAGCTTGTTAGCCAGCGGGGCTGAAGCTTTCTTT. It specifies CASSLLASGAEAFF. Based on the CDR3 plus reference TRBV5-1 and TRBJ1-1, the full variable domain is KAGVTQTPRYLIKTRGQQVTLSCSPISGHRSVSWYQQTPGQGLQFLFEYFSETQRNKGNFPGRFSGRQFSNSRSEMNVSTLELGDSALYLCASSLLASGAEAFFGQGTRLTVV.